The entry that follows covers one TCR beta chain sequence. The sample comes from a study of cytomegalovirus exposure and HLA in healthy donors. From germline, CDR1 is SGHRS and CDR2 YFSETQ. This CDR3 region has 15 residues. V trimming: 1 base; J trimming: 2 bases; junction bases outside the gene matches: 4. Libraries were prepared by immunoSEQ multiplex PCR; TCRdb keeps only in-frame clonotypes and omits some of them. The sample contains some 190,000 clones, around 86% of which appear only once. Sequencing input: PBMCs. The J gene is TRBJ2-7, the V gene TRBV5-1, with 9 nucleotides matching TRBD2. The TCR sequence derives from a woman aged 18 to 35 in good health and CMV-seronegative. The CDR3: CASSLSSGAPYEQYF. CDR3 coding DNA: TGCGCCAGCAGCTTGTCTAGCGGGGCCCCCTACGAGCAGTACTTC.